This entry lists 5 T cell receptor beta chains sequenced from one sample in a study of shared clonotypes between healthy human individuals. Clones were sequenced by immunoSEQ multiplex PCR, and TCRdb holds only the in-frame ones, with some missing. This table holds hundreds of thousands of clones, around 73% found once. Sequenced input: memory CD4+ T cells sorted from blood. Stated subset: CD45RA-negative fraction. The source of these receptors is a woman aged 30 to 39 in good health.

CDR3 region: CASSTPGTGTNYGYTF. CDR3 bases: TGTGCCAGCAGCACCCCTGGGACAGGAACTAACTATGGCTACACCTTC. This chain joins TRBV5-6 and TRBJ1-2; 8 positions match TRBD1. Per the germline V gene, CDR1 is SGHDT and CDR2 is YYEEEE. The CDR3 is 16 amino acids. V lost 4 bases and J lost 0; bases outside the gene matches: 8.

On this clone: The same CDR3 is also encoded by other DNA sequences in this sample. J is TRBJ1-1 and V is TRBV27, with D uncertain. There are 13 residues in the CDR3. Germline loops: CDR1 MNHEY, CDR2 SMNVEV (reference sequence). Trimming removed 2 bases from V and 1 base from J, with 5 bases in between. CDR3 in amino acids: CASSLRRNTEAFF. In nucleotides, the CDR3 is TGTGCCAGCAGTTTAAGACGGAACACTGAAGCTTTCTTT.

The chain recombines TRBV23-1 with TRBJ2-7, with TRBD2 identical over 9 bases. TRBV23-1 is known as an ORF, though its function is uncertain. The ends lost 0 bases at V and 3 bases at J; junction bases unmatched: 15. This CDR3 has 19 amino acids. Written as DNA, the CDR3 is TGCGCCAGCAGTCAATCAGAGGAGGTTAGGGATAGCGGGAGCTACGAGCAGTACTTC. Translated, it gives CASSQSEEVRDSGSYEQYF.

The J gene is TRBJ1-2, the V gene TRBV29-1; the D is unclear. CDR1 is SQVTM and CDR2 is ANQGSEA in the germline V gene. The V end lost 3 bases, the J end lost 7 bases, and 12 bases lay between the germline ends. The CDR3 runs 12 residues. CDR3 bases: TGCAGCGTTGACGCGGAATCTGGTGGCTACACCTTC. Residues: CSVDAESGGYTF.

The chain couples TRBV6-4 to TRBJ2-1, with 7 bases fitting TRBD2. The V and J ends lost 6 bases and 6 bases, in that order; junction bases with no gene match: 5. Germline V gives CDR1 MRHNA, CDR2 SNTAGT. This CDR3 is 13 amino acids long. The DNA for the CDR3 is TGTGCCAGCAGCAGGGACTACCTCAATGAGCAGTTCTTC. Amino acid sequence: CASSRDYLNEQFF.